This T cell receptor beta chain was recorded in a study of Ad26.COV2.S vaccination and SARS-CoV-2 variants. Remarks on this clone: Its antigen is not identified.

The treatment denotes: about 20 received Ad26.COV2.S at low or high dose, single or two shots; roughly five received placebo; per-sample allocation not given. Collection of samples fell on day 63 after the first vaccine or placebo injection. Whole-study findings and limits: Similar non-spike TCR breadth was seen in vaccine and placebo recipients.

The CDR3 has 15 amino acids. Germline V gives CDR1 MNHEY, CDR2 SVGAGI. Trimming took 6 bases from V and 2 from J, leaving 17 bases between them. Clones were read by immunoSEQ multiplex PCR, and TCRdb kept only the in-frame ones, dropping some. The sample lists 350,000 to 600,000 clones, around 89% seen once, with 1.7% in the top ten. Here the sequenced sample was peripheral blood, taken in a trial of Ad26.COV2.S vaccine versus placebo. This TCR was sampled from a person aged 18 to 59 who received the Ad26.COV2.S COVID-19 vaccine or a placebo. The chain joins TRBV6-5 to TRBJ2-7, with no clear D. The CDR3 region is CASRFTAASTYEQYF. In DNA form, the CDR3 reads TGTGCCAGCAGATTTACAGCAGCCTCGACCTACGAGCAGTACTTC.